One and the same sample provided the 27 T cell receptor beta chains below, sequenced in a study of spatial heterogeneity in lung cancer. TCRdb re-analysed the 5' RACE reads in MiXCR, keeping a single row per CDR3 protein. The repertoire has approximately 17,000 distinct CDR3 sequences, about 20% of them found once; the top ten carry less than 7%. Indicated time point: blood at routine non-recurrence follow-up after resection. The sequences come from PBMCs, collected at follow-up. All receptors come from a male donor with early-stage non-small cell lung cancer.

This clonotype was seen a handful of times. The chain recombines TRBV20-1 with TRBJ2-3; 14 positions agree with TRBD2. The CDR3 runs to 15 residues. Unmatched junction bases numbered 6, after V lost 5 bases and J lost 5 bases. CDR1 and CDR2 (germline): DFQATT, SNEGSKA (reference sequence). The CDR3 spells CSAVTSGRAIDTQYF. The CDR3 DNA is TGCAGTGCTGTGACTAGCGGGAGGGCCATAGATACGCAGTATTTT.

V usage is TRBV29-1 and J usage is TRBJ2-7; D possibly corresponds to TRBD1 (5 bases). Germline-derived CDR1 and CDR2 are SQVTM and ANQGSEA. Deletions cut 4 bases from V and 5 bases from J, with 15 bases between. The CDR3 is 13 amino acids. The CDR3 here is CSVGDLARDEQYF. DNA for the CDR3: TGCAGCGTTGGGGATCTGGCCAGGGACGAGCAGTACTTC.

The table lists this clonotype with a few counts. The rearrangement uses TRBV6-1 and TRBJ2-7; D possibly matches TRBD1 or TRBD2 (6 bases each). The germline V gene encodes CDR1 MNHNS and CDR2 SASEGT. Trimming left V 5 bases short and J 3 bases short, with 26 bases between. The CDR3 is 18 amino acids. CDR3 region: CASSPAGWGPRGLYEQYF. The CDR3 bases are TGTGCCAGCAGTCCGGCGGGGTGGGGGCCTCGGGGGCTCTACGAGCAGTACTTC.

The table lists this clonotype with many counts. CDR3 sequence reads: CAIRWATNTGELFF. The DNA of the CDR3 is TGTGCCATCAGATGGGCAACGAACACCGGGGAGCTGTTTTTT. The rearrangement uses TRBV10-3 and TRBJ2-2; no clear D. The CDR3 spans 14 residues. With 6 bases removed from V and 0 bases from J, the gap between germline ends came to 8 bases. Germline V lookup: CDR1 ENHRY, CDR2 SYGVKD.

This clonotype is categorized as medium-sized. One end of the junction fails to match germline, which may point to a read error. The V and J genes are TRBV7-7 and TRBJ2-5, with TRBD2 matching 11 bases. The CDR3 is made up of 21 amino acids. The germline gives CDR1 SSHAT, CDR2 FNYEAQ (reference sequence). Here the CDR3 reads CASSPNRGVGLLAGARETQYF. The CDR3 bases are TGTGCTAGCAGCCCGAATAGAGGTGTTGGGCTACTAGCGGGGGCCCGGGAGACCCAGTACTTC.

This clonotype is labeled medium-sized. This CDR3 is CASSQAGLAGNTDTQYF. The CDR3 bases are TGTGCCAGCAGCCAGGCGGGACTAGCGGGAAACACAGATACGCAGTATTTT. The chain links TRBV4-2 to TRBJ2-3; 13 nucleotides match TRBD2. Germline CDR1 and CDR2: LGHNA and YNFKEQ. Trimming removed 3 bases from V and 2 bases from J; junction bases left unmatched: 5. This CDR3 region has 17 residues.

This clonotype is a singleton in its sample. The chain recombines TRBV5-5 with TRBJ1-4, with 7 bases lining up with TRBD1. The V segment lost 1 base and the J segment 0 bases; nucleotides outside the gene matches: 6. Germline lookup yields CDR1 SGHKS and CDR2 YYEKEE (reference sequence). CDR3 length: 17 residues. The CDR3 loop reads CASSLRRTGATNEKLFF. In DNA, the CDR3 is TGTGCCAGCAGCTTGCGAAGAACAGGGGCAACTAATGAAAAACTGTTTTTT.

This clonotype occurred many times. The genes are TRBV11-1 and TRBJ2-3; no clear D gene. The V gene's germline CDR1 is SGHAT and CDR2 FQDESV (reference sequence). The ends were cut back, 1 base at V and 6 bases at J, with 11 bases in the middle. There are 14 residues in the CDR3. CDR3 in DNA: TGTGCCAGCAGCTTAGTGGCAAGCAGGGATACGCAGTATTTT. Encoded protein: CASSLVASRDTQYF.

This clonotype was seen a few times. J is TRBJ1-3 and V is TRBV29-1; D is perhaps TRBD1 (6 bases). V dropped 6 bases and J dropped 4 bases, with 10 bases sitting between them. Germline CDR1 SQVTM, CDR2 ANQGSEA. CDR3 length equals 12 residues. CDR3 region: CSVLGQGNTIYF. CDR3 nucleotide sequence: TGCAGCGTGCTTGGACAGGGAAACACCATATATTTT.

This clonotype showed up many times. This chain connects TRBV7-3 to TRBJ2-1; D could derive from TRBD1 or TRBD2 (5 bases each). The V gene lost 5 bases and the J gene lost 4 bases, with 9 bases spanning the gap. Germline CDR1 is SGHTA and CDR2 is FQGTGA. The CDR3 has 13 amino acids. CDR3 amino acids: CASSRGLYNEQFF. The CDR3, as DNA: TGTGCCAGCAGCCGGGGCTTATACAATGAGCAGTTCTTC. The full variable domain, completed using reference TRBV7-3 and TRBJ2-1, is GAGVSQTPSNKVTEKGKYVELRCDPISGHTALYWYRQSLGQGPEFLIYFQGTGAADDSGLPNDRFFAVRPEGSVSTLKIQRTERGDSAVYLCASSRGLYNEQFFGPGTRLTVL.

This clonotype turned up a few times. The chain links TRBV4-3 to TRBJ1-1; no firm D call. Trimming cost V 4 bases and J 0 bases, with 12 bases left between them. The CDR3 has 15 residues. CDR1 LGHNA and CDR2 YSLEER come from the germline V gene. Written as DNA, the CDR3 is TGCGCCAGCAGCCCGGCATGGGTGATGAACACTGAAGCTTTCTTT. It translates to CASSPAWVMNTEAFF.

This clonotype has a handful of counts. This sequence joins TRBV6-6 and TRBJ2-7; 11 nucleotides match TRBD1. The CDR3 spans 19 residues. CDR1 and CDR2 (germline): MNHNY, SVGAGI (reference sequence). The V and J ends lost 0 bases and 7 bases, in that order; junction bases with no gene match: 17. This CDR3 reads CASSYSAYTGTGGQKEQYF. DNA of the CDR3: TGTGCCAGCAGTTACTCGGCCTATACCGGGACAGGGGGACAAAAGGAGCAGTACTTC.

This clonotype has a count of ten or more. The chain carries TRBV11-3 and TRBJ2-1; 11 positions match TRBD2. This CDR3 is 17 amino acids long. Trimming at V came to 1 base and at J to 4 bases, leaving 6 bases not matched to a gene. Germline-derived CDR1 and CDR2 are SGHNT and YENEEA. The CDR3 DNA follows: TGTGCCAGCAGCTTAGCCCTAGCGGGGGGCATATACAATGAGCAGTTCTTC. Encoded protein: CASSLALAGGIYNEQFF.

The J gene is TRBJ2-1, the V gene TRBV3-1; 8 nucleotides align to TRBD2. V shed 0 bases and J 4 bases; nucleotides not matched to a gene: 5. The CDR3 spans 16 residues. CDR1 and CDR2 from the germline V gene are LGHDT and YNNKEL (reference sequence). DNA for the CDR3: TGTGCCAGCAGCCAAGATGCCCCGGGAGGGTACAATGAGCAGTTCTTC. Protein sequence: CASSQDAPGGYNEQFF.

This clonotype was observed at least ten times. The chain employs TRBV20-1 and TRBJ2-1; the match to TRBD2 covers 11 bases. This CDR3 has 17 amino acids. In germline, CDR1 is DFQATT, CDR2 SNEGSKA (reference sequence). The V gene end was trimmed by 0 bases and the J gene end by 0 bases; junction bases not matched to a gene: 4. This CDR3 reads CSARETSGESSYNEQFF. CDR3 bases: TGCAGTGCTAGAGAGACTAGCGGGGAGAGCTCCTACAATGAGCAGTTCTTC.

This clonotype was counted between two and nine times. The chain joins TRBV7-2 to TRBJ2-3; maybe TRBD2 (6 bases). The germline gives CDR1 SGHTA, CDR2 FQGNSA. CDR3 size: 18 residues. The germline V and J ends were trimmed by 7 bases and 1 base, with 24 bases remaining between them. The CDR3 DNA sequence: TGTGCCAGCACCGACCCCCTCCGTTGGGGGGAAGGCACAGATACGCAGTATTTT. Residues: CASTDPLRWGEGTDTQYF.

This sequence joins TRBV6-1 and TRBJ2-5; TRBD1 might be the D (6 bases). V was trimmed by 7 bases and J by 2 bases, leaving 14 bases between them. Germline assignment: CDR1 MNHNS and CDR2 SASEGT. This CDR3 is built from 14 residues. The CDR3 reads CASTEGGSQETQYF. CDR3 sequence (DNA): TGTGCCAGCACCGAAGGGGGAAGTCAAGAGACCCAGTACTTC.

The chain uses TRBV7-3 and TRBJ1-1, with a possible D match to TRBD1 (5 bases). Germline V gives CDR1 SGHTA, CDR2 FQGTGA. Trimming stripped 7 bases from V and 9 bases from J, with 15 bases between. CDR3 size: 12 residues. Here the CDR3 reads CASTSPGLQAFF. In DNA form, the CDR3 reads TGTGCCAGCACCTCTCCAGGGTTGCAAGCTTTCTTT.

This clonotype was observed a handful of times. The CDR3 reads CASSLVAGGPETQYF. The DNA of the CDR3 is TGTGCCAGCAGTTTAGTAGCGGGGGGGCCGGAGACCCAGTACTTC. This chain connects TRBV12-3 or TRBV12-4 to TRBJ2-5, with 11 bases that match TRBD2. The CDR3 consists of 15 residues. V lost 1 base and J lost 5; bases outside the gene matches: 3.

This clonotype rates as medium-sized. This chain uses TRBV6-6 with TRBJ1-1; a possible D gene is TRBD1 (6 bases). The CDR3 spans 15 residues. The V end was cut by 6 bases, the J end by 1 base, with 15 bases between. The germline V gene encodes CDR1 MNHNY and CDR2 SVGAGI (reference sequence). In DNA, the CDR3 is TGTGCCAGCAGAACTCATGCAGGGGAGAACACTGAAGCTTTCTTT. Its translation: CASRTHAGENTEAFF.

This clonotype was recorded a few times. The V gene is TRBV3-1, the J gene TRBJ2-7; D call uncertain. The CDR3 contains 13 residues. Deletions cut 4 bases from V and 3 bases from J, with 10 bases between. Germline CDR1 is LGHDT and CDR2 is YNNKEL (reference sequence). The CDR3 spells CASSPQDIYEQYF. DNA for the CDR3: TGTGCCAGCAGCCCCCAAGACATCTACGAGCAGTACTTC.

The CDR3 bases are TGTGCCAGCAGCATATCCGGGACTAACTCCTACGAGCAGTACTTC. Amino acid sequence: CASSISGTNSYEQYF. The V call is TRBV7-2, the J call TRBJ2-7; 7 nucleotides align to TRBD2. The V gene's germline CDR1 is SGHTA and CDR2 FQGNSA. V lost 5 bases to trimming and J lost 0 bases; unmatched junction nucleotides: 7. The CDR3 sequence is 15 residues long.

Points on this clonotype: This may stem from a read error, because a much larger clone lies one nucleotide away. The conserved phenylalanine or tryptophan is not found at the CDR3 terminus, so this likely reflects a read error. This chain uses TRBV5-1 with TRBJ1-2; TRBD1 agrees at 9 bases. Looked up from germline, CDR1 is SGHRS and CDR2 is YFSETQ. The CDR3 consists of 14 residues. The J segment lost 4 bases and the V segment lost 4 bases, leaving 5 bases of the junction unmatched. CDR3 in amino acids: CASSSTGGGYGYTS. The CDR3, as DNA: TGCGCCAGCAGCAGCACAGGGGGCGGCTATGGCTACACCTCC.

As to this clonotype: Possible read error: a much larger clone is one base away. V and J are TRBV13 and TRBJ1-1; the D is unclear. The V gene's germline CDR1 is PRHDT and CDR2 FYEKMQ (reference sequence). The length of the CDR3 is 14 residues. Here the CDR3 reads CTSSLWAGHTEAFF. CDR3 DNA sequence: TGTACCAGCAGCTTATGGGCAGGACACACTGAAGCTTTCTTT.

A few counts support this clonotype. The chain uses TRBV7-9 and TRBJ1-6; no clear D gene. Trimming took off 7 bases at V and 8 bases at J, with 15 bases between the two ends. CDR1 is SEHNR, CDR2 FQNEAQ, per germline (reference sequence). The CDR3 runs 14 residues. CDR3 sequence: CASTTYHGDSPLHF. CDR3 nucleotides: TGTGCCAGCACCACTTATCACGGGGATTCACCCCTCCACTTT.

This chain connects TRBV2 to TRBJ2-2; 8 bases fit TRBD1. The CDR3 loop spans 16 amino acids. The J segment lost 4 bases and the V segment lost 6 bases, leaving 10 bases of the junction unmatched. Germline V gene lookup returns CDR1 SNHLY and CDR2 FYNNEI. The CDR3 region is CASRAISTGGTGELFF. CDR3 DNA: TGTGCCAGCAGAGCGATTTCCACAGGGGGCACCGGGGAGCTGTTTTTT.

This clonotype is medium-sized in the sample. The chain employs TRBV6-5 and TRBJ2-2; D is possibly TRBD2 (5 bases). Trimming took off 6 bases at V and 1 base at J, with 6 bases between the two ends. This CDR3 is built from 13 residues. Germline assignment: CDR1 MNHEY and CDR2 SVGAGI. CDR3 in DNA: TGTGCCAGCAGGGACTTGAACACCGGGGAGCTGTTTTTT. Protein: CASRDLNTGELFF.